This entry describes one T cell receptor (beta chain). It has no known antigen specificity. Base qualities were left out, and no much larger clone turns up one base away. CDR3 length: 17 amino acids, cysteine to phenylalanine. Of the read, only the CDR3 DNA is kept; its 51 bases are in frame from base 1. Based on the germline V gene (reference sequence), the CDR1 and CDR2 sequences are MNHEY and SMNVEV. V is trimmed back by 2 bases and J by 1 base, and the junction contains 8 bases that no gene match accounts for. The sample comes from a study of Siglec-9 on CD8 T cells in melanoma (dated by TCRdb to about 2019). Background for the entire study: The study examined the expression of Siglec-9 on CD8+ T cells and how Siglec-9 regulates T cells within the melanoma tumor microenvironment.

The method was the immunoSEQ multiplex PCR assay. TCRdb carries this immuneACCESS record with in-frame sequences only. Its versions omit some clonotypes, under half of them owing to an unresolved V gene in the studies checked, with the rest unexplained. The sample data list about 30,000 clones, and 80% of these were observed just once. The ten largest make up approximately 5.4% of the sample. Beyond this particular receptor, the publication reports: According to the report, an effector memory CD8+ T-cell subset that seemed to build up inside melanoma tumors was both marked and regulated by Siglec-9.

Sequencing was performed on Siglec-9- CD8+ T cells sorted from blood. The meaning of the sample's cell subset or site label: CD8 T cells lacking Siglec-9. This receptor was identified in a human donor in good health. This chain is built from TRBV27 and TRBJ2-1; TRBD1 matches 7 bases in the middle. The base sequence is TGTGCCAGCAGTTTAGGCCCCGACAGGGATTCCTACAATGAGCAGTTCTTC. It encodes CASSLGPDRDSYNEQFF.